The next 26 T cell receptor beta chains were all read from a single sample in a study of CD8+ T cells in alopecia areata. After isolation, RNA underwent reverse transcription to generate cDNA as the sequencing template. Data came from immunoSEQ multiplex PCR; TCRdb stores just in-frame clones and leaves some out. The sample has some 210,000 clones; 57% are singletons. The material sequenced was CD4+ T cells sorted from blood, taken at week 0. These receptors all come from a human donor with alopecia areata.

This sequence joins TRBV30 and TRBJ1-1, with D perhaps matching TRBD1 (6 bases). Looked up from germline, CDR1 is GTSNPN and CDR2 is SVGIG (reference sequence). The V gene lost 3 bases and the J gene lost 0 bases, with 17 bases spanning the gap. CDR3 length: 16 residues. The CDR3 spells CAWRVSTGVMNTEAFF. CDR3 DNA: TGTGCCTGGAGGGTATCGACAGGAGTGATGAACACTGAAGCTTTCTTT.

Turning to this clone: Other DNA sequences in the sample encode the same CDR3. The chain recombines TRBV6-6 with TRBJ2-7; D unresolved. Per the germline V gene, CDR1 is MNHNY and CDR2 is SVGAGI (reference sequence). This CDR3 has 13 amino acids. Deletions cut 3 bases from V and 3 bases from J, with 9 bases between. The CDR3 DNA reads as TGTGCCAGCAGTTATCGTGTTGACTACGAGCAGTACTTC. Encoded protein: CASSYRVDYEQYF.

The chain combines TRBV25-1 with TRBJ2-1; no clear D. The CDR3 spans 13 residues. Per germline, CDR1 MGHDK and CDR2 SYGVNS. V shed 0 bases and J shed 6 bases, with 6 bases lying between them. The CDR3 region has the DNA TGTGCCAGCAGTGAATATAACCTCAATGAGCAGTTCTTC. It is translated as CASSEYNLNEQFF.

Here the CDR3 DNA reads TGTGCCACCAGCAGAGCCGGACAGGGGGGAACCTACGAGCAGTACTTC. Its translation: CATSRAGQGGTYEQYF. The chain links TRBV15 to TRBJ2-7; 10 nucleotides agree with TRBD1. This CDR3 has 16 residues. Looked up from germline, CDR1 is LNHNV and CDR2 is YYDKDF (reference sequence). The junction had 5 bases not matched to a gene; V was cut back by 1 base and J by 2 bases.

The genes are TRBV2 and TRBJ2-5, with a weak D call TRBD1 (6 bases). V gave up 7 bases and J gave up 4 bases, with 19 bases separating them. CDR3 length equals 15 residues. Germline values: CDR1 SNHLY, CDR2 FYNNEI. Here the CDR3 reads CASTPQGLAGETQYF. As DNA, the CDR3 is TGTGCCAGCACCCCACAGGGCCTTGCTGGAGAGACCCAGTACTTC.

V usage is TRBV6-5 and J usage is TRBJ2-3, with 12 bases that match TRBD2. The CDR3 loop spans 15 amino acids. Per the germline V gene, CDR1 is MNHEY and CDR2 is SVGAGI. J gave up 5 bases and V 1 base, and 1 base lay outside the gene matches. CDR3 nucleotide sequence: TGTGCCAGCAGTTACTTGACTAGCGGGAGAGATACGCAGTATTTT. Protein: CASSYLTSGRDTQYF.

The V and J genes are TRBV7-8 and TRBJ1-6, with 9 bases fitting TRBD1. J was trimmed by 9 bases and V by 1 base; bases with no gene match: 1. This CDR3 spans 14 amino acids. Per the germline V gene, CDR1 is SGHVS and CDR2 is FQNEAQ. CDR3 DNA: TGTGCCAGCAGCTTAGGACAGGGGGGTTCACCCCTCCACTTT. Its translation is CASSLGQGGSPLHF.

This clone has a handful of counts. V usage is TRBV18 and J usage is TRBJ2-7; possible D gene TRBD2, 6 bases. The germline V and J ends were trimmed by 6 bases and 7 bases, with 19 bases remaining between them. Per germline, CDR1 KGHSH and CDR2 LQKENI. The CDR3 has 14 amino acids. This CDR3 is CASSAGTPPGEQYF. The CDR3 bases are TGTGCCAGCTCGGCCGGGACTCCACCAGGGGAGCAGTACTTC.

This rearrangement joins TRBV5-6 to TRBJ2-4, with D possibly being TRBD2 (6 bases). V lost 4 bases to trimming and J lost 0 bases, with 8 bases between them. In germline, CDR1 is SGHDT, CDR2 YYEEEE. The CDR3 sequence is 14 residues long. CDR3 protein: CASSPGVAKNIQYF. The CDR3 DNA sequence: TGTGCCAGCAGCCCGGGGGTAGCCAAAAACATTCAGTACTTC.

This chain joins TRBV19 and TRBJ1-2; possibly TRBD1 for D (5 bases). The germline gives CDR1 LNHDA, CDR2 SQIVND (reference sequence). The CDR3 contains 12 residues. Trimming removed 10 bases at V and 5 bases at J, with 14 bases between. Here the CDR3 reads CATSVGAYGYTF. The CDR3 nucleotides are TGTGCCACCAGTGTTGGGGCTTATGGCTACACCTTC.

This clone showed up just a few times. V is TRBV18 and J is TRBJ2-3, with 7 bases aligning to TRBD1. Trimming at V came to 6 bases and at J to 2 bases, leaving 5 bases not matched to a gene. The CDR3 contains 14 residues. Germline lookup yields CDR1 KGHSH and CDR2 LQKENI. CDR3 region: CASSPTGNTDTQYF. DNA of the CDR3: TGTGCCAGCTCCCCGACAGGGAACACAGATACGCAGTATTTT.

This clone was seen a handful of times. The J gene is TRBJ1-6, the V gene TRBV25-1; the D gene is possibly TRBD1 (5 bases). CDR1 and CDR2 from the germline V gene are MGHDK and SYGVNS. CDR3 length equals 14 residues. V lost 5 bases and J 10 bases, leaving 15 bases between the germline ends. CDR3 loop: CASSQLTDRSPLHF. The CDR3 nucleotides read TGTGCCAGCAGTCAACTGACAGACAGATCACCCCTCCACTTT. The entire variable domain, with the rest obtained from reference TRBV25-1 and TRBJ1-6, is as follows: EADIYQTPRYLVIGTGKKITLECSQTMGHDKMYWYQQDPGMELHLIHYSYGVNSTEKGDLSSESTVSRIRTEHFPLTLESARPSHTSQYLCASSQLTDRSPLHFGNGTRLTVT.

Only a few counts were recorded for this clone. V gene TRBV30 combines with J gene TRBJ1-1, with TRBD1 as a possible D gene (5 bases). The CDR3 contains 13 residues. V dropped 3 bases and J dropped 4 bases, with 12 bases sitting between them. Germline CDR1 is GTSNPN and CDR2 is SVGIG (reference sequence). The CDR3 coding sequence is TGTGCCTGGAGGCTTTTTGGGGCCACTGAAGCTTTCTTT. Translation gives CAWRLFGATEAFF.

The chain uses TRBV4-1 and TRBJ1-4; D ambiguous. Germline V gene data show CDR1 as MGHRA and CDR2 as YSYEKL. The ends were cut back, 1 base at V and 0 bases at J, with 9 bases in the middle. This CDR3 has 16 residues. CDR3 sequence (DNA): TGCGCCAGCAGCCAAGTAAGGTTGGCAACTAATGAAAAACTGTTTTTT. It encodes CASSQVRLATNEKLFF.

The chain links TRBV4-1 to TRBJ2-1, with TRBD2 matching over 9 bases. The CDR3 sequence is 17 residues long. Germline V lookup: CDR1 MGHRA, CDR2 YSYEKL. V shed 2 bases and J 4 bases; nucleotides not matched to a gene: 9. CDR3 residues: CASSQQGLAGKYNEQFF. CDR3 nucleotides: TGCGCCAGCAGCCAACAGGGGCTAGCGGGAAAGTACAATGAGCAGTTCTTC.

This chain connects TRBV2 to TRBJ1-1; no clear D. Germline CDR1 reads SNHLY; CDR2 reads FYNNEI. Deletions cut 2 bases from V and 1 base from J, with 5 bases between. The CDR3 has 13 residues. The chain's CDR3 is CASSETENTEAFF. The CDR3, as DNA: TGTGCCAGCAGTGAAACAGAGAACACTGAAGCTTTCTTT. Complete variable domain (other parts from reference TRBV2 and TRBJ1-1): EPEVTQTPSHQVTQMGQEVILRCVPISNHLYFYWYRQILGQKVEFLVSFYNNEISEKSEIFDDQFSVERPDGSNFTLKIRSTKLEDSAMYFCASSETENTEAFFGQGTRLTVV.

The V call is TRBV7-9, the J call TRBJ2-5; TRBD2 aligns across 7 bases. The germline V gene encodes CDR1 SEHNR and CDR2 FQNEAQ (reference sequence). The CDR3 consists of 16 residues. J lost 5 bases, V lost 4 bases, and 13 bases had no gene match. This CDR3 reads CASSSRVPSGLETQYF. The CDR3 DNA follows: TGTGCCAGCAGCTCGAGGGTTCCTAGCGGTCTGGAGACCCAGTACTTC. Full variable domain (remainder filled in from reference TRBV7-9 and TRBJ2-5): DTGVSQNPRHKITKRGQNVTFRCDPISEHNRLYWYRQTLGQGPEFLTYFQNEAQLEKSRLLSDRFSAERPKGSFSTLEIQRTEQGDSAMYLCASSSRVPSGLETQYFGPGTRLLVL.

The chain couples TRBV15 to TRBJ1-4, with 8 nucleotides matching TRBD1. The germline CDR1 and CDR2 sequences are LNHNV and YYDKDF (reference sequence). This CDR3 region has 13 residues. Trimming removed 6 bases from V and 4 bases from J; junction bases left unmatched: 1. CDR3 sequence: CATRGQVNEKLFF. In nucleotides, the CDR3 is TGTGCCACCAGGGGACAGGTTAATGAAAAACTGTTTTTT.

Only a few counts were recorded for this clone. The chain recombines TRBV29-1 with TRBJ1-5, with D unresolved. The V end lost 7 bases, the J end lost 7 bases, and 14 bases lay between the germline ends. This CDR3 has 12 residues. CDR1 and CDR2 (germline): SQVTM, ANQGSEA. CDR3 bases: TGCAGCGCAGGACGGAGGGAACAGCCCCAGCATTTT. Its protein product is CSAGRREQPQHF. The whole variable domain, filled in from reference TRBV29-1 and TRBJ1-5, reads SAVISQKPSRDICQRGTSLTIQCQVDSQVTMMFWYRQQPGQSLTLIATANQGSEATYESGFVIDKFPISRPNLTFSTLTVSNMSPEDSSIYLCSAGRREQPQHFGDGTRLSIL.

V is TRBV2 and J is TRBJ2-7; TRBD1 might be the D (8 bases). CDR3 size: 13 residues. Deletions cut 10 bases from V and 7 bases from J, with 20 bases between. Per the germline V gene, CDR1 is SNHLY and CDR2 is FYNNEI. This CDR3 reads CATTGGLPWEQYF. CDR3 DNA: TGTGCCACTACAGGGGGACTACCTTGGGAGCAGTACTTC.

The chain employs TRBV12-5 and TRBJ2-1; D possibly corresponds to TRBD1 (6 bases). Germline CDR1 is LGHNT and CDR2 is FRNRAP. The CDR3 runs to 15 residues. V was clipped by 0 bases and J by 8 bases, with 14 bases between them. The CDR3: CASGLVTRGSYEQFF. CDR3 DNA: TGTGCTAGTGGTTTGGTAACGAGGGGGTCCTATGAGCAGTTCTTC.

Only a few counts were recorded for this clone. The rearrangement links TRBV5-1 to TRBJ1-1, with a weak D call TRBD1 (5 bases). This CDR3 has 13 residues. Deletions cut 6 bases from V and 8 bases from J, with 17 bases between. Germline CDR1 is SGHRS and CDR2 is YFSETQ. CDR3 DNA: TGCGCCAGCAATAATTGGGGGACGGAGGAAGCTTTCTTT. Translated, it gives CASNNWGTEEAFF.

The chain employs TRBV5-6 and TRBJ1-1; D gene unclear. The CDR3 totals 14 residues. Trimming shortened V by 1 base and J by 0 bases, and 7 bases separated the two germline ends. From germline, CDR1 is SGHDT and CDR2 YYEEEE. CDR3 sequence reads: CASSLNSLNTEAFF. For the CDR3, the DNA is TGTGCCAGCAGCTTGAACAGCTTGAACACTGAAGCTTTCTTT.

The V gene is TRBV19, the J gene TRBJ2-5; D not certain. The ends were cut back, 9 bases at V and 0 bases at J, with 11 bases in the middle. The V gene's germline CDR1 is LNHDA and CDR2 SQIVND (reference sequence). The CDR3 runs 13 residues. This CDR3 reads CASLGPNQETQYF. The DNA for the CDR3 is TGTGCCAGCCTCGGGCCGAACCAAGAGACCCAGTACTTC.

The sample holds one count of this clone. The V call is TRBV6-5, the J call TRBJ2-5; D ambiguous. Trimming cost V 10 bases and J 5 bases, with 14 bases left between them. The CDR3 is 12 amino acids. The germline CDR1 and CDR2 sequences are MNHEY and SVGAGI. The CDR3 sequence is CATTAPTETQYF. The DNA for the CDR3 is TGTGCCACCACGGCCCCTACCGAGACCCAGTACTTC.

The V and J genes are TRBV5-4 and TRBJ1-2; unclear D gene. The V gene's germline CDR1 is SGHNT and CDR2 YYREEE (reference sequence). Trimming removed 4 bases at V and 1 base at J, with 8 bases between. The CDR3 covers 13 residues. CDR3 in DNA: TGTGCCAGCAGCCTACAGTTTAACTATGGCTACACCTTC. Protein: CASSLQFNYGYTF.